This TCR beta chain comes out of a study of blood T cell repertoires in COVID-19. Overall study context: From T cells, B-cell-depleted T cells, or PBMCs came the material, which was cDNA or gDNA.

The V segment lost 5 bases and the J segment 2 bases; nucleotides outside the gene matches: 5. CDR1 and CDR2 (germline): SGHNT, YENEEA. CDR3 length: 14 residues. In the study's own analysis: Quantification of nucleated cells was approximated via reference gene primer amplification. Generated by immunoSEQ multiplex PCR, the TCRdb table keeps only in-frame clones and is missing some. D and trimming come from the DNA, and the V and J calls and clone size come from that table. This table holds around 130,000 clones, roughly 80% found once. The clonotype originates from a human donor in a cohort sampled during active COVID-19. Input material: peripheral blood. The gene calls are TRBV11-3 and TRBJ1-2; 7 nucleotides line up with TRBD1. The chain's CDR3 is CASSTRDSNYGYTF. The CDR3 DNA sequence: TGTGCCAGCAGCACCCGGGACAGCAACTATGGCTACACCTTC.